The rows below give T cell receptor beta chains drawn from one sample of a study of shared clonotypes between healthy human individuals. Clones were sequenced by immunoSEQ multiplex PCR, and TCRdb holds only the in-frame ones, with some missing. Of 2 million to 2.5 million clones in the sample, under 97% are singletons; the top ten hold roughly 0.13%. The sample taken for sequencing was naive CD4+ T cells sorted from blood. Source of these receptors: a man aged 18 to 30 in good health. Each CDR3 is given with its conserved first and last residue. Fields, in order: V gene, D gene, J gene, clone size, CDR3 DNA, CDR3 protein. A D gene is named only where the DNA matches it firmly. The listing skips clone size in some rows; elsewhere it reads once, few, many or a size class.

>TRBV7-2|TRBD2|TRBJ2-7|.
TGTGCCAGCAGCCGGGGACTAGCGAGGTACGAGCAGTACTTC
CASSRGLARYEQYF
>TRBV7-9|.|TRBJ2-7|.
TGTGCCAGCAGCTTAAAGGGAGGCACGCAGTACTTC
CASSLKGGTQYF
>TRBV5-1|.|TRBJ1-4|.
TGCGCCAGCAGCGGACCTGGCGAAAAACTGTTTTTT
CASSGPGEKLFF
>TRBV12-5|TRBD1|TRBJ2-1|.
TGTGCTAGTGGTTTGGTACAGGGACAGGGGGTCAATGAGCAGTTCTTC
CASGLVQGQGVNEQFF
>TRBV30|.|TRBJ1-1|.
TGTGCCTGGAGCCCTGATTTCAGGAGCCCTGAAGCTTTCTTT
CAWSPDFRSPEAFF
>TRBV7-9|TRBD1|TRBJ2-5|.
TGTGCCAGCAGCTTAGGCACAGGGGCCGGTGAAGAGACCCAGTACTTC
CASSLGTGAGEETQYF
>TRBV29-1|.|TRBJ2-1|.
TGCAGCGTCGGGGGGCCGAGTAAGCAGTTCTTC
CSVGGPSKQFF
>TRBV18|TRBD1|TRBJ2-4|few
TGTGCCAGCTCACCAACAGGGGACATTCAGTACTTC
CASSPTGDIQYF
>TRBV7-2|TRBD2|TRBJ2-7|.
TGTGCCAGCAGCCCAGGGACTAGCGGGTTATGGGAGCAGTACTTC
CASSPGTSGLWEQYF
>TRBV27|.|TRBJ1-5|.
TGTGCCAGCAGCAGGGCTTTGGGCAATCAGCCCCAGCATTTT
CASSRALGNQPQHF
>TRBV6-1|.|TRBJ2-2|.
TGTGCCAGCACAACAGCGACGAACACCGGGGAGCTGTTTTTT
CASTTATNTGELFF
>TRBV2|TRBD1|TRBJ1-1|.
TGTGCCAGCAGTCCCCGGACAGGGAAAGTTAGCACTGAAGCTTTCTTT
CASSPRTGKVSTEAFF
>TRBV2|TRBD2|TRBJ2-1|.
TGTGCCAGCGTCGAAGAGCGGGGGACCCACAATGAGCAGTTCTTC
CASVEERGTHNEQFF
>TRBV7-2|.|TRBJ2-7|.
TGTGCCAGCAGCTTAGAGTCCGCGTCTGGCCACGAGCAGTACTTC
CASSLESASGHEQYF
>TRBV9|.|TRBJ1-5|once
TGTGCCAGCAGCGTAGGGGACGGATATCAGCCCCAGCATTTT
CASSVGDGYQPQHF
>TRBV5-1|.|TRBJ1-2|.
TGCGCCAGCAGCTTGCAGGTCGGCGGGTCAATCAACTATGGCTACACCTTC
CASSLQVGGSINYGYTF